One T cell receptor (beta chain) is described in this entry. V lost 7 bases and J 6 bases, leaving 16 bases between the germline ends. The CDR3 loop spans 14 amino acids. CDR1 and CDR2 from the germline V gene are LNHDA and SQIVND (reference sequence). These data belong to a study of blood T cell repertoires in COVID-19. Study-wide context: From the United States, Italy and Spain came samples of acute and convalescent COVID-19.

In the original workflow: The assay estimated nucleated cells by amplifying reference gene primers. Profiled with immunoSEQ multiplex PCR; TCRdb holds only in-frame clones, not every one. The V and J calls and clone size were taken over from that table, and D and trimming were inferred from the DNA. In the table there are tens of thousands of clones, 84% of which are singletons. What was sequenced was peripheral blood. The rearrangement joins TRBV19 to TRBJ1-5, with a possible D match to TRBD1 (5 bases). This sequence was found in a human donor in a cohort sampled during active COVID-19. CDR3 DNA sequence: TGTGCCAGTAATCCAGGGAGGTCTTTTCAGCCCCAGCATTTT. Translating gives CASNPGRSFQPQHF.